The T cell receptor (beta chain) described here comes from a study of OX40 agonist ivuxolimab in advanced cancers. Regarding the research as a whole: Ivuxolimab was a fully human IgG2 agonistic monoclonal antibody targeting the costimulatory receptor OX40 (CD134). Intravenous ivuxolimab was administered to patients every 2 weeks at six dose levels: 0.01, 0.1, 0.3, 1.5, 3 and 10 mg/kg. Of the roughly 52 dose-escalation patients, hepatocellular carcinoma was present in about 20, melanoma in roughly 15, renal cell carcinoma in 9 and head and neck cancer in 9. In the dose-escalation cohort, more than 75% of patients were male, and the mean age was about 55 years, with a range of roughly 20 to 80. Prior anti-PD-1, anti-PD-L1 or anti-CTLA-4 therapy was permitted, and checkpoint inhibitors had been received by about 37% of dose-escalation patients. Three dose-escalation patients achieved partial responses, one with hepatocellular carcinoma and two with cutaneous melanoma. Peripheral TCRbeta sequencing aimed to test whether ivuxolimab altered TCR sequence diversity and caused clonal T-cell expansion. The paper covers the monotherapy dose-escalation part of the phase I ivuxolimab trial, which included N of about 50 patients.

In its sample, this clone was seen once. Its specific antigen is unknown. There are no base qualities to consult, and no much larger clone falls within one base. To sequence the TCRbeta CDR3 region, genomic DNA was isolated from the sorted cells. The immunoSEQ Assay was used to sequence the TCRbeta CDR3 regions. Here the immuneACCESS table is served through TCRdb, limited to in-frame sequences with V and J called. Missing clones are a known gap in these copies; in checked studies unresolved V genes cover under half, and the rest lacks a known reason. Here the sample has around 15,000 clones; 65% to 90% occur a single time. 15% to 20% of the sample is in the top ten clones. Patients with autoimmune disease history or receiving systemic immunosuppression were excluded from the trial. In every dose cohort, peripheral blood was drawn for TCR sequencing at baseline, cycle 4 day 1, and cycle 7 day 1. The samples were taken from a phase I, first-in-human, multicenter, open-label dose-escalation trial of ivuxolimab. The trial enrolled adults with locally advanced or metastatic head and neck squamous cell, hepatocellular, melanoma or renal cell carcinoma. Before TCR sequencing, CD4+ and CD8+ T cells were separately sorted from peripheral blood.

In the germline V gene (reference sequence), CDR1 corresponds to LNHNV and CDR2 to YYDKDF. The CDR3 covers 15 residues, taking in both the cysteine and the phenylalanine. The kept DNA is CDR3 alone, 45 bases in frame from the first base. V and J are truncated by 0 bases and 0 bases respectively, leaving an intervening sequence of 6 bases. Overall study results and their limits: The antigen specificity of the peripheral T cells that underwent clonal expansion was not determined. On average, CD8+ T cells showed more expanded clones than CD4+ T cells after ivuxolimab. At doses of 0.1 to 3.0 mg/kg, clonal expansion of both CD4+ and CD8+ T cells in blood was seen between baseline and week 6. Low levels of normalized T-cell clonal expansion were also shown by some nonresponding patients. Partial responders in the 0.1-3.0 mg/kg groups had among the lowest normalized peripheral clonal expansion, especially among CD8+ T cells.

The sequence was collected from an adult with an advanced solid tumor such as melanoma, head and neck, liver or kidney cancer. The sequencing here drew on CD4+ or CD8+ T cells sorted from blood, taken in a trial of the OX40 agonist ivuxolimab. The rearrangement joined TRBV15 to TRBJ1-3, with the D segment identity uncertain. In nucleotides, the sequence is TGTGCCACCAGCAGAGATAACAGCTCTGGAAACACCATATATTTT. It is translated as CATSRDNSSGNTIYF.